The clone carrying this TCR beta chain was recorded many times. Its antigen is not identified. From roughly 9.2 ml of fresh peripheral blood, PBMCs were isolated. RNA transcripts yielded amplified TCR beta CDR3 regions. In the first-round RT-PCR of the TCR CDR3, the HTBI primer set was used. One entry per CDR3 protein results from TCRdb running MiXCR on the multiplex PCR reads. The data contain fewer than 550,000 distinct CDR3 sequences, around 22% of them singletons. This entry comes from a study of T cells in Graves' hyperthyroidism and ophthalmopathy. Regarding the study as a whole: Ophthalmopathy and stable hyperthyroidism were separated by a 13 V-J model. The blood repertoire included most of the expanded thyroid clonotypes above 0.001.

This CDR3 spans 14 amino acids. Germline assignment: CDR1 SGHKS and CDR2 YYEKEE (reference sequence). V was trimmed by 6 bases and J by 3 bases, leaving 16 bases between them. The sample was blood. This clonotype was obtained from a woman aged 25 to 39 with Graves' ophthalmopathy. This rearrangement joins TRBV5-5 to TRBJ2-7; D ambiguous. The CDR3 loop is CASNPTYEVYEQYF. The CDR3 DNA reads as TGTGCCAGCAACCCAACCTATGAGGTCTACGAGCAGTACTTC.